Below are 21 T cell receptor beta chains sequenced from a single sample in a study of shared clonotypes between healthy human individuals. Profiling relied on immunoSEQ multiplex PCR, and the TCRdb table lists in-frame clones only, not all of them. The sample shows about 2.4 million clones, 85% to 95% of them seen only once. Specimen: naive CD4+ T cells sorted from blood. Regarding subset: CD45RA+ positively selected. These receptors were obtained from a man younger than 35 in good health.

V gene TRBV11-3 combines with J gene TRBJ1-1; unclear D gene. From germline, CDR1 is SGHNT and CDR2 YENEEA. V shed 3 bases and J shed 4 bases, with 9 bases lying between them. The CDR3 has 13 amino acids. CDR3: CASSFSTGTEAFF. The CDR3 region has the DNA TGTGCCAGCAGCTTTTCAACGGGCACTGAAGCTTTCTTT.

The chain couples TRBV7-2 to TRBJ2-3; no definite D call. Trimming pared 0 bases from V and 4 bases from J, leaving 8 bases between. This CDR3 has 14 residues. CDR1 and CDR2 (germline): SGHTA, FQGNSA. The CDR3 DNA reads as TGTGCCAGCAGCTTAGCGGTGGGTGCAGATACGCAGTATTTT. Translated, it gives CASSLAVGADTQYF.

V usage is TRBV6-1 and J usage is TRBJ1-3; the D is unclear. The CDR3 is 15 amino acids. Between the trimmed V and J ends, which lost 4 bases and 0 bases, there was a span of 10 bases. Per the germline V gene, CDR1 is MNHNS and CDR2 is SASEGT. CDR3 sequence: CASSAQFDSGNTIYF. In DNA, the CDR3 is TGTGCCAGCAGTGCCCAATTCGACTCTGGAAACACCATATATTTT.

This chain links TRBV6-5 with TRBJ1-1; 7 bases align to TRBD1. The length of the CDR3 is 15 residues. The J segment lost 2 bases and the V segment lost 5 bases, leaving 8 bases of the junction unmatched. Germline values: CDR1 MNHEY, CDR2 SVGAGI. CDR3 in amino acids: CASSIHRGANTEAFF. CDR3 in DNA: TGTGCCAGCAGTATCCACAGGGGTGCCAACACTGAAGCTTTCTTT.

The chain carries TRBV28 and TRBJ2-2, with TRBD2 matching 10 bases. CDR1 is MDHEN, CDR2 SYDVKM, per germline. This CDR3 is built from 16 residues. J lost 2 bases, V lost 6 bases, and 6 bases had no gene match. This CDR3 is CASSQAGGPNTGELFF. The CDR3 DNA follows: TGTGCCAGCAGCCAAGCGGGGGGGCCAAACACCGGGGAGCTGTTTTTT. The full variable domain, completed using reference TRBV28 and TRBJ2-2, is DVKVTQSSRYLVKRTGEKVFLECVQDMDHENMFWYRQDPGLGLRLIYFSYDVKMKEKGDIPEGYSVSREKKERFSLILESASTNQTSMYLCASSQAGGPNTGELFFGEGSRLTVL.

The rearrangement links TRBV6-1 to TRBJ2-2; D is unclear. The CDR3 runs to 11 residues. The V and J ends lost 11 bases and 4 bases respectively, with 8 bases between them. Germline V CDR1 and CDR2: MNHNS, SASEGT. The CDR3 reads CAARSTGELFF. DNA of the CDR3: TGTGCCGCAAGGTCCACCGGGGAGCTGTTTTTT.

This chain uses TRBV21-1 with TRBJ2-7; TRBD1, the D gene given by the table, was not confirmed from the DNA. TRBV21-1 is classified as a pseudogene. The CDR3 runs 16 residues. CDR3 bases: TGTGCCAGCAGCAAAGTGGGGTTACAGGGGACCTACGAGCAGTACTTC. Translating gives CASSKVGLQGTYEQYF.

Comment on this clone: Different DNA sequences within this sample yield the same CDR3. The chain couples TRBV18 to TRBJ1-4, with 9 bases fitting TRBD1. With V trimmed by 6 bases and J by 8 bases, 7 bases remained unmatched. The CDR3 consists of 14 residues. CDR1 and CDR2 (germline): KGHSH, LQKENI. This CDR3 reads CASSPGTGNEKLFF. For the CDR3, the DNA is TGTGCCAGCTCTCCCGGGACAGGGAACGAAAAACTGTTTTTT. Using reference TRBV18 and TRBJ1-4 for the parts outside the CDR3, the full variable domain is NAGVMQNPRHLVRRRGQEARLRCSPMKGHSHVYWYRQLPEEGLKFMVYLQKENIIDESGMPKERFSAEFPKEGPSILRIQQVVRGDSAAYFCASSPGTGNEKLFFGSGTQLSVL.

This chain uses TRBV27 with TRBJ2-3; TRBD1 agrees at 7 bases. Germline V gene data show CDR1 as MNHEY and CDR2 as SMNVEV (reference sequence). After removal of 3 bases from V and 4 bases from J, the junction contained 7 bases not matched to a gene. This CDR3 is built from 15 residues. The CDR3 sequence: CASSFSLQGADTQYF. CDR3 bases: TGTGCCAGCAGTTTTTCCCTGCAGGGGGCAGATACGCAGTATTTT.

The chain uses TRBV27 and TRBJ1-1; D not resolved. The ends were cut back, 3 bases at V and 0 bases at J, with 8 bases in the middle. CDR1 is MNHEY and CDR2 is SMNVEV in the germline V gene (reference sequence). CDR3 length: 14 amino acids. CDR3 DNA: TGTGCCAGCAGTTTTGCGGGCCTGAACACTGAAGCTTTCTTT. It yields the protein CASSFAGLNTEAFF.

V usage is TRBV27 and J usage is TRBJ2-7; D is possibly TRBD2 (6 bases). Germline values: CDR1 MNHEY, CDR2 SMNVEV (reference sequence). The CDR3 has 14 residues. Trimming pared 7 bases from V and 0 bases from J, leaving 13 bases between. In nucleotides, the CDR3 is TGTGCCAGCAAACCGGGACTTACCTCCTACGAGCAGTACTTC. Encoded protein: CASKPGLTSYEQYF.

The rearrangement joins TRBV28 to TRBJ1-6; D is unresolved. CDR3 length: 15 residues. In germline, CDR1 is MDHEN, CDR2 SYDVKM. The ends were cut back, 2 bases at V and 2 bases at J, with 7 bases in the middle. The DNA of the CDR3 is TGTGCCAGCAGTTTAGGGGTCACCTATAATTCACCCCTCCACTTT. As protein: CASSLGVTYNSPLHF.

J is TRBJ2-1 and V is TRBV5-1; 10 bases match TRBD2. V dropped 4 bases and J dropped 4; count of bases not matched to a gene: 5. CDR3 size: 15 residues. The germline V gene has CDR1 SGHRS and CDR2 YFSETQ. This chain's CDR3 is CASSVSGGEYNEQFF. The CDR3 DNA reads TGCGCCAGCAGCGTGAGCGGGGGGGAATACAATGAGCAGTTCTTC.

The chain combines TRBV5-1 with TRBJ2-1; 12 bases agree with TRBD2. The CDR3 loop spans 16 amino acids. CDR1 and CDR2 from the germline V gene are SGHRS and YFSETQ. With V trimmed by 3 bases and J by 11 bases, 12 bases remained unmatched. CDR3 sequence (DNA): TGCGCCAGCAGCTCTAGCGGGAGGGCCGTTTCACCCCAGCAGTTCTTC. The encoded protein is CASSSSGRAVSPQQFF. The full variable domain, in which reference TRBV5-1 and TRBJ2-1 provide the parts outside the CDR3, is KAGVTQTPRYLIKTRGQQVTLSCSPISGHRSVSWYQQTPGQGLQFLFEYFSETQRNKGNFPGRFSGRQFSNSRSEMNVSTLELGDSALYLCASSSSGRAVSPQQFFGPGTRLTVL.

The chain is built from TRBV5-4 and TRBJ2-4, with a tentative D call TRBD1 (6 bases). The germline gives CDR1 SGHNT, CDR2 YYREEE (reference sequence). The CDR3 has 12 residues. The V end lost 0 bases, the J end lost 10 bases, and 8 bases lay between the germline ends. The CDR3 reads CASSLVQGIQYF. The DNA of the CDR3 is TGTGCCAGCAGCTTGGTTCAGGGGATTCAGTACTTC.

The chain links TRBV12-5 to TRBJ1-2, with D uncertain. Germline V CDR1 and CDR2: LGHNT, FRNRAP. V lost 1 base and J lost 1, with 7 bases in between. The CDR3 runs to 14 residues. The CDR3 DNA sequence: TGTGCTAGTGGTTTGGCCGGGAGTAACTATGGCTACACCTTC. It translates to CASGLAGSNYGYTF.

The gene calls are TRBV9 and TRBJ2-3, with unresolved D. The V and J ends lost 0 bases and 2 bases respectively, with 7 bases between them. CDR1 is SGDLS and CDR2 is YYNGEE in the germline V gene. The CDR3 is 14 residues long. The CDR3 protein is CASSVGADTDTQYF. In DNA, the CDR3 is TGTGCCAGCAGCGTAGGGGCAGACACAGATACGCAGTATTTT.

The rearrangement uses TRBV11-3 and TRBJ1-3; 7 positions match TRBD1. Trimming removed 4 bases from V and 0 bases from J; junction bases left unmatched: 18. This CDR3 contains 20 residues. The germline V gene has CDR1 SGHNT and CDR2 YENEEA. Here the CDR3 DNA reads TGTGCCAGCAGCTCACCGCGGGACAGCATACGGAATCTCTCTGGAAACACCATATATTTT. It codes for CASSSPRDSIRNLSGNTIYF. Based on the CDR3 plus reference TRBV11-3 and TRBJ1-3, the full variable domain is EAGVVQSPRYKIIEKKQPVAFWCNPISGHNTLYWYLQNLGQGPELLIRYENEEAVDDSQLPKDRFSAERLKGVDSTLKIQPAELGDSAVYLCASSSPRDSIRNLSGNTIYFGEGSWLTVV.

The chain carries TRBV19 and TRBJ1-5; the match to TRBD1 covers 7 bases. The ends lost 2 bases at V and 2 bases at J; junction bases unmatched: 9. Germline V gives CDR1 LNHDA, CDR2 SQIVND (reference sequence). This CDR3 contains 17 residues. CDR3 loop: CASSITTGELGNQPQHF. CDR3 in DNA: TGTGCCAGTAGTATAACCACAGGGGAGTTAGGCAATCAGCCCCAGCATTTT.

The gene calls are TRBV6-6 and TRBJ2-1, with D possibly TRBD1 on 6 matching bases. CDR3 length: 14 amino acids. Germline V gives CDR1 MNHNY, CDR2 SVGAGI (reference sequence). Trimming stripped 4 bases from V and 4 bases from J, with 11 bases between. The DNA for the CDR3 is TGTGCCAGCAGTTCCCCGGACAGATACAATGAGCAGTTCTTC. It specifies CASSSPDRYNEQFF.

The V gene is TRBV11-2, the J gene TRBJ2-5; 10 bases align to TRBD2. This CDR3 has 15 amino acids. The V and J ends lost 3 bases and 5 bases, in that order; junction bases with no gene match: 6. Germline V CDR1 and CDR2: SGHAT, FQNNGV. CDR3 amino acids: CASSFGGAGGETQYF. The CDR3 region has the DNA TGTGCCAGCAGCTTCGGTGGAGCGGGAGGGGAGACCCAGTACTTC.